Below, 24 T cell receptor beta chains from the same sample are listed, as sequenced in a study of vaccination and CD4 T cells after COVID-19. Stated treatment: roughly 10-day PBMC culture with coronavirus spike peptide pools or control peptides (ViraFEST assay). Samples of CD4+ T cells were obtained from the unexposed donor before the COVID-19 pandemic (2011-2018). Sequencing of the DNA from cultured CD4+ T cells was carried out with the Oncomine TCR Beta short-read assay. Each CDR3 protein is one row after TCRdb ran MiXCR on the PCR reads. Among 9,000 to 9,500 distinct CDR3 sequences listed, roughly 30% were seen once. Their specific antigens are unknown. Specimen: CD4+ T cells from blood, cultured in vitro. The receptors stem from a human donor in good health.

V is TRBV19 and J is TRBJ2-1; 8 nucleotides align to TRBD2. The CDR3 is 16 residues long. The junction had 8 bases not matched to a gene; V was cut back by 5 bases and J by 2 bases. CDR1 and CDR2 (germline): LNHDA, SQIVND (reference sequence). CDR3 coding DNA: TGTGCCAGTAGTCTCCAAGCGGGGGCGACCTACAATGAGCAGTTCTTC. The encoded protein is CASSLQAGATYNEQFF. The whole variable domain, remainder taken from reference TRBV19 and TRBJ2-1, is DGGITQSPKYLFRKEGQNVTLSCEQNLNHDAMYWYRQDPGQGLRLIYYSQIVNDFQKGDIAEGYSVSREKKESFPLTVTSAQKNPTAFYLCASSLQAGATYNEQFFGPGTRLTVL.

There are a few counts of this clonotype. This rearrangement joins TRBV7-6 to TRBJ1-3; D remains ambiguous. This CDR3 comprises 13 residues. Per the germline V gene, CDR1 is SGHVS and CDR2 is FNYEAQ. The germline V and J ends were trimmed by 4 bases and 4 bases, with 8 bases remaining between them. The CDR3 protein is CASSSVEGNTIYF. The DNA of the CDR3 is TGTGCCAGCAGCTCAGTAGAGGGAAACACCATATATTTT.

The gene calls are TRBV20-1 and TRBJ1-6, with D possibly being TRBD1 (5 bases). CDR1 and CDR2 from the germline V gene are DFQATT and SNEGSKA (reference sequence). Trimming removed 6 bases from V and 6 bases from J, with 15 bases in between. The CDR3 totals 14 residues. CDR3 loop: CSARTGPLNSPLHF. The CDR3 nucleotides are TGCAGTGCGAGGACGGGACCTCTTAATTCACCCCTCCACTTT.

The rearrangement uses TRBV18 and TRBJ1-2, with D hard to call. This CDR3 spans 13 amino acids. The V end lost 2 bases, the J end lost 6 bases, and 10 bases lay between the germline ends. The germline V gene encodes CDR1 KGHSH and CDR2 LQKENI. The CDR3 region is CASSPEGSHGYTF. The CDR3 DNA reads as TGTGCCAGCTCACCAGAGGGAAGCCATGGCTACACCTTC. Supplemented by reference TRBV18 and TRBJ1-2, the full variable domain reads NAGVMQNPRHLVRRRGQEARLRCSPMKGHSHVYWYRQLPEEGLKFMVYLQKENIIDESGMPKERFSAEFPKEGPSILRIQQVVRGDSAAYFCASSPEGSHGYTFGSGTRLTVV.

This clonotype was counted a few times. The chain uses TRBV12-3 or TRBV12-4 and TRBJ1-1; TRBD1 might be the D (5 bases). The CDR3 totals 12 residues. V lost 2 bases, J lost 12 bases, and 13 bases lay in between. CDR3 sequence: CASSLRGRSTFF. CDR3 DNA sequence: TGTGCCAGCAGTTTAAGGGGCAGGAGCACTTTCTTT.

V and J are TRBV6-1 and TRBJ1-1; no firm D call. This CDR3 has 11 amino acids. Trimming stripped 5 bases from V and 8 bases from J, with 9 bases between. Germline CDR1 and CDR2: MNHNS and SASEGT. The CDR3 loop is CASSTTEEAFF. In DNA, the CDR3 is TGTGCCAGCAGTACGACCGAAGAAGCTTTCTTT.

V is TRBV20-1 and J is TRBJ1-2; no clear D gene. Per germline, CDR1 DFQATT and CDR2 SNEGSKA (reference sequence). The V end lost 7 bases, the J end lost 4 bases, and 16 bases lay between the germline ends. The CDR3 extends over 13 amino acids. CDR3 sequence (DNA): TGCAGTGGCCTGTGGGAGGATGTCTATGGCTACACCTTC. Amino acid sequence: CSGLWEDVYGYTF.

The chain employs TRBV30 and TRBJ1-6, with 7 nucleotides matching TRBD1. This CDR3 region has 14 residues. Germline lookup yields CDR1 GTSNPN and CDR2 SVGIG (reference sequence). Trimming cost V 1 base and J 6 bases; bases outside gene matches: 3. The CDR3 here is CAWSETGTNSPLHF. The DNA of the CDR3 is TGTGCCTGGAGTGAGACAGGGACTAATTCACCCCTCCACTTT.

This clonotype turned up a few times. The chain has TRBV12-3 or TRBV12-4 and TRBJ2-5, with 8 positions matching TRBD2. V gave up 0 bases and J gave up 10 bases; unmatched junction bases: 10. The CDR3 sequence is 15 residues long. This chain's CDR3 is CASSLAALGGGDQYF. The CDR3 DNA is TGTGCCAGCAGTTTAGCCGCGCTCGGGGGGGGCGACCAGTACTTC.

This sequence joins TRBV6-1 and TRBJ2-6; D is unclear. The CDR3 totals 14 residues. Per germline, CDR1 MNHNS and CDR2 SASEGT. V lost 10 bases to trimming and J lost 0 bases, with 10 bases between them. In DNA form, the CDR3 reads TGTGCCACCTCGGTTCCCTCTGGGGCCAACGTCCTGACTTTC. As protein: CATSVPSGANVLTF.

The DNA of the CDR3 is TGTGCCAGAAGCTTAAGGGGGCTTCTGAACACTGAAGCTTTCTTT. This sequence encodes CARSLRGLLNTEAFF. The rearrangement uses TRBV5-3 and TRBJ1-1, with TRBD1 matching 7 bases. TRBV5-3 is an ORF, and what it does is uncertain. The J segment lost 0 bases and the V segment lost 2 bases, leaving 4 bases of the junction unmatched. The CDR3 totals 15 residues.

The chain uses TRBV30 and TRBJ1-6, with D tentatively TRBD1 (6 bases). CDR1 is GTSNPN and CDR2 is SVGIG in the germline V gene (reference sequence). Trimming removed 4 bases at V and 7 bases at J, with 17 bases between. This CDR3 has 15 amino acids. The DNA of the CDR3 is TGTGCCTGGAACCTCAGGGGAACGATGAATTCACCCCTCCACTTT. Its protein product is CAWNLRGTMNSPLHF.

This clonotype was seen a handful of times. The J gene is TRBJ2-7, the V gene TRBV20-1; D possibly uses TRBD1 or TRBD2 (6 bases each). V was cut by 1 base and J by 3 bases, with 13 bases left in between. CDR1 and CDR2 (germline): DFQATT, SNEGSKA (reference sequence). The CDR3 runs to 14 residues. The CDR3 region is CSARAVRGGYEQYF. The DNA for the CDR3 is TGCAGTGCTAGAGCAGTCAGGGGAGGCTACGAGCAGTACTTC.

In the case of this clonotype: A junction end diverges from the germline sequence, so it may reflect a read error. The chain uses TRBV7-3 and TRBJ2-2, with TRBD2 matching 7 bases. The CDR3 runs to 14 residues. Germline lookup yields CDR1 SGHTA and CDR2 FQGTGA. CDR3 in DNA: TGTGCCAGCAGCCTAACTAGCGACACCGGGGAGCTGTTTTTT. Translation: CASSLTSDTGELFF.

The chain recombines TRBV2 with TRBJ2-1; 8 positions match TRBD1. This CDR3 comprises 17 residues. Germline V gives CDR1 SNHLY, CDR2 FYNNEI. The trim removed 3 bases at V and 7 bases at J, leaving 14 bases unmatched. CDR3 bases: TGTGCCAGCAGTGAGGACAGGGTATCACCGGTCGTGAATGAGCAGTTCTTC. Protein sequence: CASSEDRVSPVVNEQFF.

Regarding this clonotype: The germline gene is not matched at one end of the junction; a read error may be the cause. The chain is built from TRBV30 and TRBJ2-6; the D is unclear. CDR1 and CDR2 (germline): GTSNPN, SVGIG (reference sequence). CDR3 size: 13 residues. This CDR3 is CPWSRSGANVLTF. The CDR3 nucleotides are TGTCCCTGGAGTCGGTCTGGGGCCAACGTCCTGACTTTC.

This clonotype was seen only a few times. The CDR3 spells CSARPTLDSGNTIYF. CDR3 DNA sequence: TGCAGTGCTAGACCTACATTAGACTCTGGAAACACCATATATTTT. The genes are TRBV20-1 and TRBJ1-3; D ambiguous. Germline V CDR1 and CDR2: DFQATT, SNEGSKA (reference sequence). V lost 2 bases, J lost 0 bases, and 11 bases lay in between. CDR3 length: 15 residues.

The DNA of the CDR3 is TGTGCCAGCCTCAGCTTCGTAGGGGGGGCGGCTTTCTTT. Its protein is CASLSFVGGAAFF. The V gene is TRBV14, the J gene TRBJ1-1; possibly TRBD1 for D (6 bases). Germline V gene lookup returns CDR1 SGHDN and CDR2 FVKESK. This CDR3 region has 13 residues. Between the trimmed V and J ends, which lost 8 bases and 11 bases, there was a span of 21 bases.

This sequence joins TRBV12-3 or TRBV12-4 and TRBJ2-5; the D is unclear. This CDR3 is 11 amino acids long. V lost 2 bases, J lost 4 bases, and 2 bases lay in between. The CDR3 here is CASSLRETQYF. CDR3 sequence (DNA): TGTGCCAGCAGTTTACGAGAGACCCAGTACTTC.

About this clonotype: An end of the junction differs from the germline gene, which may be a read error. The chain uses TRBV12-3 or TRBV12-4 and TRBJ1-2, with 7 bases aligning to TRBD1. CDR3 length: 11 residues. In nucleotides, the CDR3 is TGTGCCAGCAGTAGGACAGGCACGGCGGCCTTC. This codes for CASSRTGTAAF.

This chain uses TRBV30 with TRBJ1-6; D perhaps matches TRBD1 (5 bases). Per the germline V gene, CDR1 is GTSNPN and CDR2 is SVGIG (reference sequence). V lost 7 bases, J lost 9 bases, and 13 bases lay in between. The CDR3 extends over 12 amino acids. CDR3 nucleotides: TGTGCCTCACAAACAAGGGGTTCACCCCTCCACTTT. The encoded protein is CASQTRGSPLHF.

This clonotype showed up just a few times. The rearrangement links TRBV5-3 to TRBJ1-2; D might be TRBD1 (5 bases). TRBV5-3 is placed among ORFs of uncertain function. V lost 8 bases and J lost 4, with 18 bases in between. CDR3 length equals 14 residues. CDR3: CASSREGVGYGYTF. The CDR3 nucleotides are TGTGCCAGCAGCCGAGAAGGGGTAGGCTATGGCTACACCTTC.

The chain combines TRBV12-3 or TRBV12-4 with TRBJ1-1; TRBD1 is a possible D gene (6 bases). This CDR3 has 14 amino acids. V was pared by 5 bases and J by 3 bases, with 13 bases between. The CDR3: CASSRGGADTEAFF. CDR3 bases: TGTGCCAGCAGTCGGGGGGGGGCGGACACTGAAGCTTTCTTT.

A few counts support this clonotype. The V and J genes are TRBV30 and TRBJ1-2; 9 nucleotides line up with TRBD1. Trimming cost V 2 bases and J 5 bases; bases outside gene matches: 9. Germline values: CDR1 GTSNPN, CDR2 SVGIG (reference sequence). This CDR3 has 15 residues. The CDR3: CAWSTKTGGAYGYTF. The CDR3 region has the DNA TGTGCCTGGAGTACTAAAACAGGGGGCGCTTATGGCTACACCTTC.